Following are 23 T cell receptor beta chains from one sample sequenced in a study of cytomegalovirus exposure and HLA in healthy donors. The PCR contained 60 Vbeta and 13 Jbeta primers. The repertoire was sequenced with immunoSEQ multiplex PCR; TCRdb's copy has only in-frame clones and lacks some. The data contain fewer than 95,000 clones, 55% to 70% of them seen just once; the ten biggest clones take up about a fifth. Sequences were obtained from PBMCs. The source of these receptors is a woman between 45 and 65 years old in good health and CMV-seropositive.

The CDR3 here is CASSPTHRRGDTEAFF. The CDR3 DNA reads as TGCGCCAGCAGCCCGACCCACCGGAGAGGTGACACTGAAGCTTTCTTT. The rearrangement links TRBV4-3 to TRBJ1-1, with D hard to call. CDR3 length: 16 amino acids. The V gene's germline CDR1 is LGHNA and CDR2 YSLEER. The V end lost 4 bases, the J end lost 3 bases, and 18 bases lay between the germline ends.

The table lists this clone with many counts. The chain uses TRBV4-3 and TRBJ1-1; tentatively, D is TRBD1 (6 bases). CDR1 LGHNA and CDR2 YSLEER come from the germline V gene. Trimming removed 0 bases from V and 1 base from J, with 9 bases in between. The CDR3 loop spans 15 amino acids. CDR3 protein: CASSQEYRANTEAFF. Written as DNA, the CDR3 is TGCGCCAGCAGCCAAGAGTACAGGGCGAACACTGAAGCTTTCTTT.

This clone was counted between two and nine times. The chain couples TRBV7-6 to TRBJ2-7, with a possible D match to TRBD2 (5 bases). Germline loops: CDR1 SGHVS, CDR2 FNYEAQ. The CDR3 runs 14 residues. Trimming removed 2 bases at V and 9 bases at J, with 17 bases between. CDR3 bases: TGTGCCAGCAGCTTAACTACCGTAATTGAGGGGCAGTACTTC. Translation: CASSLTTVIEGQYF.

J is TRBJ2-7 and V is TRBV28, with D possibly matching TRBD2 (5 bases). The CDR3 has 14 residues. The ends were cut back, 3 bases at V and 3 bases at J, with 12 bases in the middle. CDR1 is MDHEN and CDR2 is SYDVKM in the germline V gene. CDR3 DNA sequence: TGTGCCAGCAGTTTTTTAGTTCGGGGCTACGAGCAGTACTTC. This codes for CASSFLVRGYEQYF.

The rearrangement joins TRBV18 to TRBJ2-1; TRBD2 matches 11 bases. J lost 9 bases, V lost 6 bases, and 10 bases had no gene match. The CDR3 has 15 amino acids. Germline V gene data show CDR1 as KGHSH and CDR2 as LQKENI. The CDR3 DNA is TGTGCCAGCTCGTCCCTTAGCGGGGGGGTATCTGAGCAGTTCTTC. Translating gives CASSSLSGGVSEQFF.

The chain has TRBV5-1 and TRBJ2-1, with D maybe TRBD2 (5 bases). The CDR3 extends over 15 amino acids. Looked up from germline, CDR1 is SGHRS and CDR2 is YFSETQ. Trimming took off 0 bases at V and 5 bases at J, with 12 bases between the two ends. CDR3 amino acids: CASSLGFGINNEQFF. CDR3 nucleotide sequence: TGCGCCAGCAGCTTGGGATTCGGGATCAACAATGAGCAGTTCTTC.

V gene TRBV6-1 combines with J gene TRBJ2-7, with D unresolved. This CDR3 has 13 residues. V dropped 6 bases and J dropped 3 bases, with 12 bases sitting between them. Germline V CDR1 and CDR2: MNHNS, SASEGT. This CDR3 is CASRPEQLYEQYF. The DNA of the CDR3 is TGTGCCAGCAGGCCGGAACAGCTCTACGAGCAGTACTTC.

The rearrangement links TRBV28 to TRBJ1-2; unclear D gene. Trimming took 5 bases from V and 5 from J, leaving 9 bases between them. From germline, CDR1 is MDHEN and CDR2 SYDVKM. The CDR3 extends over 12 amino acids. The CDR3 is CASSPRGYGYTF. DNA for the CDR3: TGTGCCAGCAGTCCGCGAGGGTATGGCTACACCTTC.

The genes are TRBV27 and TRBJ1-5; 9 positions agree with TRBD1. Germline loops: CDR1 MNHEY, CDR2 SMNVEV (reference sequence). CDR3 length: 16 residues. Trimming cost V 5 bases and J 4 bases; bases outside gene matches: 9. The CDR3 bases are TGTGCCAGCAGTCCCATACCCGGGACAGGGAATCAGCCCCAGCATTTT. As protein: CASSPIPGTGNQPQHF.

This clone was observed once. The chain is built from TRBV18 and TRBJ2-7; 7 bases fit TRBD1. The CDR3 consists of 14 residues. CDR1 is KGHSH, CDR2 LQKENI, per germline. The V and J ends lost 2 bases and 5 bases, in that order; junction bases with no gene match: 6. DNA for the CDR3: TGTGCCAGCTCACCAAGACAGGGAATGGACGAGCAGTACTTC. Translation: CASSPRQGMDEQYF.

This chain links TRBV5-8 with TRBJ1-1; tentative D call: TRBD1 (6 bases). CDR1 SGHTS and CDR2 YDEGEE come from the germline V gene. There are 13 residues in the CDR3. Trimming shortened V by 4 bases and J by 3 bases, and 10 bases separated the two germline ends. CDR3 nucleotides: TGTGCCAGCAGCATAAACAGGGACACTGAAGCTTTCTTT. It specifies CASSINRDTEAFF. Based on the CDR3 plus reference TRBV5-8 and TRBJ1-1, the full variable domain is EAGVTQSPTHLIKTRGQQATLRCSPISGHTSVYWYQQALGLGLQFLLWYDEGEERNRGNFPPRFSGRQFPNYSSELNVNALELEDSALYLCASSINRDTEAFFGQGTRLTVV.

V usage is TRBV27 and J usage is TRBJ2-5; 10 bases line up with TRBD1. Looked up from germline, CDR1 is MNHEY and CDR2 is SMNVEV (reference sequence). Trimming removed 5 bases from V and 5 bases from J; junction bases left unmatched: 5. The CDR3 is 14 residues long. CDR3 region: CASSPGQGRETQYF. CDR3 DNA sequence: TGTGCCAGCAGTCCGGGACAGGGGAGGGAGACCCAGTACTTC.

This clone showed up just a few times. The rearrangement links TRBV7-8 to TRBJ2-2, with a possible D match to TRBD1 (6 bases). Deletions cut 0 bases from V and 1 base from J, with 12 bases between. This CDR3 region has 17 residues. Per germline, CDR1 SGHVS and CDR2 FQNEAQ. The CDR3, as DNA: TGTGCCAGCAGCTTAGCGCGCAGGGGCCTGAACACCGGGGAGCTGTTTTTT. Protein sequence: CASSLARRGLNTGELFF.

The genes are TRBV7-2 and TRBJ2-7; D gene ambiguous. Trimming pared 3 bases from V and 2 bases from J, leaving 8 bases between. This CDR3 spans 13 amino acids. CDR1 is SGHTA and CDR2 is FQGNSA in the germline V gene. The CDR3 loop reads CASSLGSTYEQYF. The CDR3 DNA reads as TGTGCCAGCAGCTTGGGCAGTACCTACGAGCAGTACTTC.

This clone was observed a few times. The CDR3 reads CASSWDRGTEQYF. CDR3 bases: TGTGCCAGCAGTTGGGACAGGGGTACCGAGCAGTACTTC. The chain recombines TRBV27 with TRBJ2-7; 10 positions match TRBD1. V lost 4 bases and J lost 6; bases outside the gene matches: 3. CDR3 length: 13 residues. Germline V gives CDR1 MNHEY, CDR2 SMNVEV (reference sequence).

The V gene is TRBV9, the J gene TRBJ2-5, with a possible D match to TRBD2 (6 bases). The germline gives CDR1 SGDLS, CDR2 YYNGEE. CDR3 length: 16 amino acids. The ends were cut back, 1 base at V and 2 bases at J, with 15 bases in the middle. CDR3 in DNA: TGTGCCAGCAGCGTATTTAGCGGAGGTGTTCAAGAGACCCAGTACTTC. It yields the protein CASSVFSGGVQETQYF. The full variable domain, its missing parts supplied by reference TRBV9 and TRBJ2-5, is DSGVTQTPKHLITATGQRVTLRCSPRSGDLSVYWYQQSLDQGLQFLIQYYNGEERAKGNILERFSAQQFPDLHSELNLSSLELGDSALYFCASSVFSGGVQETQYFGPGTRLLVL.

The V call is TRBV18, the J call TRBJ1-2, with a possible D match to TRBD1 (6 bases). Trimming took 3 bases from V and 8 from J, leaving 13 bases between them. The length of the CDR3 is 13 residues. Germline V CDR1 and CDR2: KGHSH, LQKENI. The CDR3 bases are TGTGCCAGCTCACCGGAACAGGGTGACGGCTACACCTTC. It is translated as CASSPEQGDGYTF. Using reference TRBV18 and TRBJ1-2 for the parts outside the CDR3, the full variable domain is NAGVMQNPRHLVRRRGQEARLRCSPMKGHSHVYWYRQLPEEGLKFMVYLQKENIIDESGMPKERFSAEFPKEGPSILRIQQVVRGDSAAYFCASSPEQGDGYTFGSGTRLTVV.

The V and J genes are TRBV5-1 and TRBJ1-5; 7 nucleotides line up with TRBD1. V lost 4 bases, J lost 7 bases, and 5 bases stayed unmatched. Germline V gives CDR1 SGHRS, CDR2 YFSETQ. The CDR3 consists of 13 residues. In DNA form, the CDR3 reads TGCGCCAGCAGCCCGGGGACAGACCAGCCCCAGCATTTT. The encoded protein is CASSPGTDQPQHF. Full variable domain (rest looked up from reference TRBV5-1 and TRBJ1-5): KAGVTQTPRYLIKTRGQQVTLSCSPISGHRSVSWYQQTPGQGLQFLFEYFSETQRNKGNFPGRFSGRQFSNSRSEMNVSTLELGDSALYLCASSPGTDQPQHFGDGTRLSIL.

The chain couples TRBV30 to TRBJ2-3, with TRBD2 as a possible D gene (5 bases). Germline V CDR1 and CDR2: GTSNPN, SVGIG (reference sequence). Trimming removed 3 bases from V and 5 bases from J, with 12 bases in between. The CDR3 runs to 13 residues. The CDR3 DNA follows: TGTGCCTGGAGCTGGAGCGGCGGAGATACGCAGTATTTT. Its translation: CAWSWSGGDTQYF.

The chain recombines TRBV27 with TRBJ2-1; 7 bases line up with TRBD1. Germline V gene sequence: CDR1 MNHEY, CDR2 SMNVEV (reference sequence). Trimming cost V 9 bases and J 9 bases; bases outside gene matches: 8. There are 12 residues in the CDR3. Here the CDR3 DNA reads TGTGCCAGTGGCGACAGGGTCGGTGAGCAGTTCTTC. It is translated as CASGDRVGEQFF.

The rearrangement links TRBV4-3 to TRBJ2-3, with TRBD2 identical over 14 bases. Trimming at V came to 2 bases and at J to 5 bases, leaving 12 bases not matched to a gene. The CDR3 has 19 residues. Germline CDR1 LGHNA, CDR2 YSLEER. CDR3 DNA sequence: TGCGCCAGCAGCCAATCCACTGGGACTAGCGGGGGCCGGGGAGATACGCAGTATTTT. Its translation is CASSQSTGTSGGRGDTQYF.

The chain uses TRBV7-6 and TRBJ2-3, with TRBD1 as a possible D gene (6 bases). The V end was cut by 4 bases, the J end by 2 bases, with 22 bases between. There are 18 residues in the CDR3. Germline V gene sequence: CDR1 SGHVS, CDR2 FNYEAQ. The CDR3 protein is CASSSSRDTSFHTDTQYF. In DNA form, the CDR3 reads TGTGCCAGCAGCTCGTCCCGGGACACCTCGTTTCACACAGATACGCAGTATTTT.

V is TRBV10-3 and J is TRBJ2-1, with 7 bases that match TRBD1. CDR3 length: 14 amino acids. Germline V lookup: CDR1 ENHRY, CDR2 SYGVKD. With 8 bases clipped from V and 4 bases from J, the junction kept 8 bases outside the gene matches. Written as DNA, the CDR3 is TGTGCCATCTCTAACCGGGACAGTTACAATGAGCAGTTCTTC. Protein: CAISNRDSYNEQFF.